This T cell receptor beta chain is from a study of cytomegalovirus exposure and HLA in healthy donors. The PCR contained 60 Vbeta and 13 Jbeta primers. Assay used: immunoSEQ multiplex PCR; TCRdb lists only in-frame clones, some missing. This table holds a few hundred thousand clones, around four fifths found once. V shed 4 bases and J 6 bases; nucleotides not matched to a gene: 3. Germline loops: CDR1 SGHTA, CDR2 FQGTGA. This CDR3 is 12 amino acids long. The receptor comes from a woman aged 40 to 50 in good health and CMV-seropositive. This rearrangement joins TRBV7-3 to TRBJ2-7, with TRBD1 identical over 7 bases. The sequenced material came from PBMCs. CDR3: CASSSPGGEQYF. The CDR3 DNA reads as TGTGCCAGCAGCTCTCCAGGGGGCGAGCAGTACTTC.